These 28 T cell receptor beta chains were all obtained from the same sample, sequenced in a study of T-cell memory formation after mild COVID-19. TCRdb fed the 5' RACE reads into MiXCR, producing one record per CDR3 protein. The table shows hundreds of thousands of distinct CDR3 sequences, with roughly 18% occurring only once. Source material: PBMCs or a T cell subset sorted from them (not recorded which). These receptors were obtained from an adult woman who had mild COVID-19 (a few samples of this study predate the infection). Cell type and time point are not known.

This clonotype was seen a few times. The V call is TRBV30, the J call TRBJ1-5; 10 nucleotides align to TRBD1. The CDR3 sequence is 14 residues long. CDR1 is GTSNPN, CDR2 SVGIG, per germline (reference sequence). J gave up 5 bases and V 4 bases, and 5 bases lay outside the gene matches. The CDR3 sequence: CAWNQGQGDQPQHF. CDR3 nucleotides: TGTGCCTGGAATCAAGGACAGGGGGATCAGCCCCAGCATTTT.

The table lists this clonotype with a few counts. The chain links TRBV9 to TRBJ1-2, with 8 bases matching TRBD1. Trimming took 4 bases from V and 13 from J; bases not matched to a gene: 6. The germline gives CDR1 SGDLS, CDR2 YYNGEE. The CDR3 runs 11 residues. CDR3 sequence (DNA): TGTGCCAGCAGCATGGACAGGGTTCCCACCTTC. Translation gives CASSMDRVPTF.

This sequence joins TRBV7-9 and TRBJ1-2; possible D gene TRBD1, 5 bases. Germline V gene sequence: CDR1 SEHNR, CDR2 FQNEAQ (reference sequence). Trimming shortened V by 10 bases and J by 8 bases, and 17 bases separated the two germline ends. There are 12 residues in the CDR3. CDR3 in DNA: TGTGCCACTACGACACCCTCAGGGGGCTACACCTTC. Translation gives CATTTPSGGYTF.

The chain links TRBV7-3 to TRBJ2-4; TRBD2 matches 7 bases. Trimming took 3 bases from V and 1 from J; bases not matched to a gene: 6. The V gene's germline CDR1 is SGHTA and CDR2 FQGTGA. The CDR3 extends over 16 amino acids. CDR3 region: CASSLGGGGAKNIQYF. The CDR3 bases are TGTGCCAGCAGCTTGGGCGGGGGTGGTGCCAAAAACATTCAGTACTTC.

At least ten counts were recorded for this clonotype. CDR3 sequence: CASSDPTGLAGDLQYF. CDR3 DNA: TGTGCCAGCAGCGACCCGACTGGACTAGCGGGGGACCTGCAGTATTTT. The chain employs TRBV9 and TRBJ2-3; 13 nucleotides line up with TRBD2. Germline CDR1 is SGDLS and CDR2 is YYNGEE. The CDR3 is made up of 16 amino acids. The junction had 12 bases not matched to a gene; V was cut back by 3 bases and J by 11 bases.

The CDR3, as DNA: TGCGCCAGCAGCCGCCCCGGGACCTCTCTAGGCTACACCTTC. This codes for CASSRPGTSLGYTF. The V gene is TRBV4-1, the J gene TRBJ1-2; weak D call: TRBD1 (5 bases). The CDR3 covers 14 residues. Between the trimmed V and J ends, which lost 4 bases and 8 bases, there was a span of 17 bases. The germline V gene has CDR1 MGHRA and CDR2 YSYEKL.

This clonotype occurred many times. V is TRBV12-3 or TRBV12-4 and J is TRBJ2-1; D remains ambiguous. Between the trimmed V and J ends, which lost 4 bases and 2 bases, there was a span of 9 bases. The CDR3 has 14 residues. This CDR3 is CASSSEGTYNEQFF. CDR3 nucleotides: TGTGCCAGCAGTTCCGAAGGGACCTACAATGAGCAGTTCTTC.

The chain has TRBV6-5 and TRBJ1-2; D gene ambiguous. CDR1 and CDR2 (germline): MNHEY, SVGAGI. The CDR3 sequence is 12 residues long. V was shortened by 6 bases and J by 3 bases, with 8 bases between the two germline ends. CDR3 bases: TGTGCCAGCAGCTCCGGTTACTATGGCTACACCTTC. Amino acid sequence: CASSSGYYGYTF.

This clonotype was picked up one time. The chain has TRBV4-3 and TRBJ2-7; tentatively, D is TRBD1 (6 bases). Trimming removed 0 bases at V and 2 bases at J, with 11 bases between. The CDR3 has 15 amino acids. Germline V gene data show CDR1 as LGHNA and CDR2 as YSLEER. As DNA, the CDR3 is TGCGCCAGCAGCCAAGATTGGAAGGGGGCCTACGAGCAGTACTTC. Translating gives CASSQDWKGAYEQYF.

Only a few counts were recorded for this clonotype. V and J are TRBV30 and TRBJ2-2; TRBD2 agrees at 7 bases. The CDR3 is 15 amino acids. V was clipped by 5 bases and J by 4 bases; unmatched bases: 10. CDR1 is GTSNPN, CDR2 SVGIG, per germline (reference sequence). CDR3 nucleotide sequence: TGTGCCTGGGCTGGAATGCGGGAGTCCACCGGGGAGCTGTTTTTT. Translated, it gives CAWAGMRESTGELFF.

The gene calls are TRBV11-2 and TRBJ2-7, with 7 bases fitting TRBD1. The ends lost 3 bases at V and 3 bases at J; junction bases unmatched: 8. Germline V lookup: CDR1 SGHAT, CDR2 FQNNGV. The CDR3 covers 15 residues. The CDR3 DNA reads TGTGCCAGCAGCTTCGGGACAGCAAGACACTACGAGCAGTACTTC. Translation: CASSFGTARHYEQYF.

The chain joins TRBV20-1 to TRBJ2-5, with TRBD2 matching 9 bases. The CDR3 loop spans 13 amino acids. The germline V gene has CDR1 DFQATT and CDR2 SNEGSKA (reference sequence). V trimming: 5 bases; J trimming: 5 bases; junction bases outside the gene matches: 6. The CDR3 coding sequence is TGCAGTGCTCGACTAGCGGTTGTGGAGACCCAGTACTTC. Translation gives CSARLAVVETQYF.

This clonotype was detected a few times. This sequence joins TRBV12-3 or TRBV12-4 and TRBJ2-1, with TRBD2 identical over 8 bases. The trim removed 10 bases at V and 0 bases at J, leaving 11 bases unmatched. The CDR3 is 16 residues long. CDR3 sequence reads: CATKTGGASSYNEQFF. CDR3 nucleotides: TGTGCCACTAAAACCGGGGGGGCGAGCTCCTACAATGAGCAGTTCTTC.

This clonotype was detected only a few times. The rearrangement uses TRBV6-5 and TRBJ1-5, with D maybe TRBD1 (6 bases). CDR3 size: 14 residues. Germline assignment: CDR1 MNHEY and CDR2 SVGAGI. The V end was cut by 6 bases, the J end by 3 bases, with 12 bases between. CDR3 loop: CASSSGQLNQPQHF. CDR3 nucleotide sequence: TGTGCCAGCAGCTCCGGACAGCTCAATCAGCCCCAGCATTTT.

The J gene is TRBJ2-5, the V gene TRBV28; D gene unclear. V lost 3 bases to trimming and J lost 0 bases, with 14 bases between them. Germline V gene lookup returns CDR1 MDHEN and CDR2 SYDVKM. There are 16 residues in the CDR3. For the CDR3, the DNA is TGTGCCAGCAGTTTGGTTAAGCTCGCGTACCAAGAGACCCAGTACTTC. It is translated as CASSLVKLAYQETQYF.

V and J are TRBV7-3 and TRBJ2-5; TRBD1 matches 7 bases. The J segment lost 5 bases and the V segment lost 6 bases, leaving 6 bases of the junction unmatched. The germline gives CDR1 SGHTA, CDR2 FQGTGA. The length of the CDR3 is 13 residues. CDR3 DNA: TGTGCCAGCAGAAAGACACAGGGGGAGACCCAGTACTTC. It is translated as CASRKTQGETQYF.

V and J are TRBV4-2 and TRBJ2-5; D might be TRBD2 (5 bases). The CDR3 runs 16 residues. Germline CDR1 and CDR2: LGHNA and YNFKEQ. Deletions cut 0 bases from V and 5 bases from J, with 16 bases between. Written as DNA, the CDR3 is TGTGCCAGCAGCCAAGATTTCCGCGGGCGCAGGGAGACCCAGTACTTC. It encodes CASSQDFRGRRETQYF.

This chain connects TRBV12-3 or TRBV12-4 to TRBJ2-7, with a weak D call TRBD2 (6 bases). The CDR3 runs to 14 residues. Trimming stripped 3 bases from V and 5 bases from J, with 14 bases between. The CDR3 sequence: CASSFYLWRDEQYF. As DNA, the CDR3 is TGTGCCAGCAGTTTTTATTTGTGGAGGGACGAGCAGTACTTC.

This clonotype came up many times. The CDR3 reads CASSSRGAGNTIYF. The CDR3 coding sequence is TGTGCCAGCAGTTCCCGGGGGGCTGGAAACACCATATATTTT. The chain combines TRBV12-3 or TRBV12-4 with TRBJ1-3; perhaps TRBD1 as D (5 bases). This CDR3 has 14 residues. V lost 4 bases, J lost 2 bases, and 9 bases lay in between.

The chain uses TRBV24-1 and TRBJ2-7; weak D call: TRBD1 (5 bases). The CDR3 has 13 residues. CDR1 and CDR2 from the germline V gene are KGHDR and SFDVKD. V lost 12 bases and J 4 bases, leaving 18 bases between the germline ends. In DNA, the CDR3 is TGTGCCGGCCAGGGCACTCGGGCGTACGAGCAGTACTTC. As protein: CAGQGTRAYEQYF.

This clonotype was seen a few times. The V and J genes are TRBV19 and TRBJ2-7; possibly TRBD2 for D (5 bases). CDR1 and CDR2 from the germline V gene are LNHDA and SQIVND (reference sequence). Trimming pared 6 bases from V and 3 bases from J, leaving 9 bases between. The CDR3 is made up of 12 amino acids. CDR3 in amino acids: CASRGASYEQYF. CDR3 bases: TGTGCCAGTAGGGGAGCGAGCTACGAGCAGTACTTC.

This clonotype was picked up many times. The chain carries TRBV4-3 and TRBJ2-7; no firm D call. Germline V gene lookup returns CDR1 LGHNA and CDR2 YSLEER. The V end lost 3 bases, the J end lost 5 bases, and 17 bases lay between the germline ends. The CDR3 has 15 residues. This CDR3 is CASSQLVGPLHEQYF. The DNA of the CDR3 is TGCGCCAGCAGCCAGCTCGTAGGGCCACTCCACGAGCAGTACTTC.

V and J are TRBV11-2 and TRBJ1-6; D call uncertain. Germline V CDR1 and CDR2: SGHAT, FQNNGV. The germline V and J ends were trimmed by 0 bases and 6 bases, with 3 bases remaining between them. The length of the CDR3 is 13 residues. In nucleotides, the CDR3 is TGTGCCAGCAGCTTAGACGCTAATTCACCCCTCCACTTT. Translated: CASSLDANSPLHF.

This chain joins TRBV5-1 and TRBJ2-1; 10 nucleotides match TRBD1. The germline V gene encodes CDR1 SGHRS and CDR2 YFSETQ. CDR3 size: 16 residues. The trim removed 4 bases at V and 0 bases at J, leaving 4 bases unmatched. The CDR3 nucleotides are TGCGCCAGCAGCGGGACAGGGGCAAGCTCCTACAATGAGCAGTTCTTC. This sequence encodes CASSGTGASSYNEQFF.

This clonotype was observed a handful of times. The chain links TRBV5-1 to TRBJ1-4, with no clear D. Germline values: CDR1 SGHRS, CDR2 YFSETQ. Trimming stripped 0 bases from V and 8 bases from J, with 8 bases between. The CDR3 consists of 13 residues. The CDR3 DNA follows: TGCGCCAGCAGCTTGGAAACAGTGGAAAAACTGTTTTTT. Amino acid sequence: CASSLETVEKLFF.

V usage is TRBV7-8 and J usage is TRBJ1-1; perhaps TRBD1 as D (5 bases). Germline CDR1 SGHVS, CDR2 FQNEAQ. The V end was cut by 5 bases, the J end by 0 bases, with 13 bases between. This CDR3 contains 15 residues. The CDR3 spells CASSAAGTVNTEAFF. CDR3 DNA sequence: TGTGCCAGCAGCGCGGCCGGGACGGTGAACACTGAAGCTTTCTTT.

This clonotype has just a few counts. The CDR3 sequence: CSAPTSGALYNEQFF. The CDR3 region has the DNA TGCAGTGCTCCGACTAGCGGGGCCCTCTACAATGAGCAGTTCTTC. This chain connects TRBV20-1 to TRBJ2-1, with 11 bases identical to TRBD2. Germline V gene lookup returns CDR1 DFQATT and CDR2 SNEGSKA (reference sequence). CDR3 length: 15 residues. The junction had 6 bases not matched to a gene; V was cut back by 5 bases and J by 3 bases.

J is TRBJ1-5 and V is TRBV6-2 or TRBV6-3; 8 bases match TRBD1. Looked up from germline, CDR1 is MNHEY and CDR2 is SVGEGT. This CDR3 region has 16 residues. Trimming removed 6 bases from V and 6 bases from J; junction bases left unmatched: 13. The CDR3: CASRSGQGELGQPQHF. CDR3 DNA sequence: TGTGCCAGCAGGTCAGGACAGGGCGAGTTGGGTCAGCCCCAGCATTTT.